This entry describes one T cell receptor (beta chain). This receptor's antigen is unknown. Base qualities are not provided; no much larger clone lies one nucleotide away. Another Seattle source contributed samples from volunteer blood donors who had recovered from COVID-19. Collaborating institutions collected whole blood in K2EDTA tubes following their own protocols. For TCRbeta analysis, collaborators shipped samples in one of three forms: frozen whole blood, isolated PBMCs, or DNA extracted from either of those sample types. CDR3 length: 15 amino acids, cysteine to phenylalanine. Solely the CDR3 DNA is kept, with 45 bases framed from the first base. CDR1 and CDR2 are drawn from the germline V gene: SGHTA, FQGNSA. Trimming removed 5 bases from V and 8 bases from J, leaving 21 bases between the germline ends. The data belong to a study of blood T cell repertoires in COVID-19 (dated by TCRdb to the early 2020s). General notes on the study: The collaborator samples originated in the United States, Italy and Spain and spanned the acute and convalescent phases of COVID-19. The material from the prospective study consisted of cDNA or gDNA derived from T cells, B-cell-depleted T cells, or PBMCs. Deeply sampled blood TCRbeta repertoires from subjects exposed to, actively infected with, or recovered from COVID-19 were included in the dataset. The repertoires were released in a freely available public database intended as a resource for research on the immune response to SARS-CoV-2. The samples were drawn from the first 160 participants of the ongoing ImmuneRACE study and from some 1,300 subjects provided by 6 global collaborators. A de-identified subject ID, COVID-19 status, age in years and sex were almost always included in the sample metadata. Where available, HLA class I and class II types were obtained from metadata supplied by the sample provider rather than from assay-based typing. Findings and caveats that apply to the study as a whole: Clinical and demographic metadata were provided uncurated, with the amount varying by source and participant.

TCRbeta CDR3 regions were amplified from genomic DNA using the immunoSEQ Assay, a bias-controlled multiplex PCR. The paper's processing steps were these. Within the assay, amplification of reference gene primers was used to estimate how many nucleated cells each sample contained. To quantify the absolute abundance of each unique TCRbeta CDR3 rearrangement, sequence reads were collapsed and filtered. For each sample, productive Simpson clonality was calculated as the square root of Simpson's diversity index across productive rearrangements. As stored in TCRdb, this immuneACCESS dataset retains in-frame rearrangements with V and J assigned. A fraction of the clones does not appear; measured against another copy, unresolved V genes explain less than half of the discrepancy, and the remainder lacks a known reason. V, J and clone size reflect that table, while D and trimming were determined from the DNA. A total of approximately 240,000 clones appear in this sample, roughly 82% of them only once. The ten top clones hold around 1.5% of the sample.

Sequencing was performed on peripheral blood. Recombination linked TRBV7-2 to TRBJ1-1; no D gene can be assigned with confidence. The TCR originated in a middle-aged woman who had recovered from COVID-19. For the CDR3, the sequence is CASSALVGSFGEAFF. At the DNA level, the sequence is TGTGCCAGCAGCGCCTTAGTCGGGTCATTCGGGGAAGCTTTCTTT.